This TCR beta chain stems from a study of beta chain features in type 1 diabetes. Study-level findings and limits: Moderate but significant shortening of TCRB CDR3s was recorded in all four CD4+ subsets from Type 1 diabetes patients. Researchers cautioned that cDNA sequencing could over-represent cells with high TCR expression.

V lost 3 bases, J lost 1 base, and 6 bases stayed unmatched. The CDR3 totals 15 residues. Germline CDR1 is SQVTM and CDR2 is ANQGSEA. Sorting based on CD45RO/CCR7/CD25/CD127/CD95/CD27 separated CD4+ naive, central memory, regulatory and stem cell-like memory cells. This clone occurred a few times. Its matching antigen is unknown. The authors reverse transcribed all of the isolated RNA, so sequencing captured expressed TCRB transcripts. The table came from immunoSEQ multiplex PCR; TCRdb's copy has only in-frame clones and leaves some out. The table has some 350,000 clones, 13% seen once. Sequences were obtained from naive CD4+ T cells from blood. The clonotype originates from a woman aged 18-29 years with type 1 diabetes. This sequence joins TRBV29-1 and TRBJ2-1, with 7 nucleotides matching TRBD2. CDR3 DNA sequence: TGCAGCGTTGAGGGTGGCGGGAGATCCTACAATGAGCAGTTCTTC. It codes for CSVEGGGRSYNEQFF.